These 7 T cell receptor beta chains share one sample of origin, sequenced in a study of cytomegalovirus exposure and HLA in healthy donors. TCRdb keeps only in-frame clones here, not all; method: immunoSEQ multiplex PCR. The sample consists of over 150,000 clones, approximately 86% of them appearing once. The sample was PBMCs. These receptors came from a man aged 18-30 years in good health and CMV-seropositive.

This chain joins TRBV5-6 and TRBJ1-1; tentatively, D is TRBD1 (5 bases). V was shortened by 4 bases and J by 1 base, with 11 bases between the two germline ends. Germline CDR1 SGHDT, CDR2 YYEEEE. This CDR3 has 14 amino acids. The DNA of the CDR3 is TGTGCCAGCAGCGGGTGGGGCAGGAACACTGAAGCTTTCTTT. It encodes CASSGWGRNTEAFF.

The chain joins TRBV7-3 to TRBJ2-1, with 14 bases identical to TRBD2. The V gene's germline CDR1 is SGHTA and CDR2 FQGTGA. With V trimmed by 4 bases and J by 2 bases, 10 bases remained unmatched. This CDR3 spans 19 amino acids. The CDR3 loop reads CASSSMGTSGSGTYNEQFF. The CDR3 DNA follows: TGTGCCAGCAGCTCCATGGGGACTAGCGGGAGTGGTACCTACAATGAGCAGTTCTTC.

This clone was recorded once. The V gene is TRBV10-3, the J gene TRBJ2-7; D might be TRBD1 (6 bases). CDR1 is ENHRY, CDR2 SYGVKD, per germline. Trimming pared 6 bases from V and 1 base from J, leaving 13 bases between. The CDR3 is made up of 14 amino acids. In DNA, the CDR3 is TGTGCCATCAGCCGAGAAGGGGGTTCCTACGAGCAGTACTTC. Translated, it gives CAISREGGSYEQYF.

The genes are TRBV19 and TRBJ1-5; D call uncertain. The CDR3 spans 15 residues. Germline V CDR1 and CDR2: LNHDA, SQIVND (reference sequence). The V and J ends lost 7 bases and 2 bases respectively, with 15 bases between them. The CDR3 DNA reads TGTGCCAGTACTGGACTCGAAATACGCAATCAGCCCCAGCATTTT. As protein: CASTGLEIRNQPQHF.

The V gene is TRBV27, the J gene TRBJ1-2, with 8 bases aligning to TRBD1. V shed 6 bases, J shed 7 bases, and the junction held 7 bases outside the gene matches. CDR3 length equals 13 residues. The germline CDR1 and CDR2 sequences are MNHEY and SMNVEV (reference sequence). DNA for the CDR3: TGTGCCAGCAGGCCGGGACAGGAGGGTGGCTACACCTTC. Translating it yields CASRPGQEGGYTF.

The CDR3 DNA reads as TGTGCCAGCAGCCTAGACGGGGGGACGAAGCAGTACTTC. Translating it yields CASSLDGGTKQYF. This chain connects TRBV7-3 to TRBJ2-7; TRBD2 matches 7 bases. The germline CDR1 and CDR2 sequences are SGHTA and FQGTGA. CDR3 length: 13 residues. The V gene end was trimmed by 5 bases and the J gene end by 8 bases; junction bases not matched to a gene: 9.

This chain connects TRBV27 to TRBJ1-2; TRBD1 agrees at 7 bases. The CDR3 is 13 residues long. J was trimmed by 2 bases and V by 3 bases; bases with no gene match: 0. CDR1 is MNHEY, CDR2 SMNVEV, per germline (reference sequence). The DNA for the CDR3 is TGTGCCAGCAGTTTGACAGGGAACTATGGCTACACCTTC. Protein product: CASSLTGNYGYTF.